The clone carrying this T cell receptor beta chain was counted a few times. Its specificity is not known. Germline V gives CDR1 MDHEN, CDR2 SYDVKM. V shed 3 bases and J 8 bases; nucleotides not matched to a gene: 7. The CDR3 loop spans 15 amino acids. CDR3-region Arm-PCR and iRepertoire HTBI primers produced the TCR beta libraries. TCRdb re-analysed the multiplex PCR reads in MiXCR, keeping a single row per CDR3 protein. This table has a few hundred thousand distinct CDR3 sequences, approximately 23% appearing once. These data are taken from a study of regulatory T cells in long-lasting Graves disease. Broader study findings: Blood alone, not thyroid tissue, was studied. TRBV28, TRBJ1-2 and TRBJ2-5 were segments that persistent disease favored. Reduced TCR diversity was observed in persistent Graves' patients versus newly diagnosed patients. The study found persistent patients shared more public clonotypes (fewer than 3,000) than new patients (about 990).

Time point noted: persistent/refractory GD, antithyroid drugs over 5 years with positive TRAb. From PBMCs, RNA was extracted and then used to make the TCR library. Sequenced material: peripheral blood mononuclear cells (PBMCs), taken when the disease was refractory, from a patient treated with antithyroid drugs. V gene TRBV28 combines with J gene TRBJ2-1; 10 positions match TRBD2. The TCR originated in a female donor with Graves disease. CDR3 in DNA: TGTGCCAGCAGTTTTCAGCGGGAGGGTATCGATGAGCAGTTCTTC. Its translation is CASSFQREGIDEQFF.